This record looks at one TCR beta chain sequence and its context. Under the authors' procedure: Quantification of nucleated cells was approximated via reference gene primer amplification. Method: immunoSEQ multiplex PCR; TCRdb's copy keeps in-frame clones and lacks some. The D gene and trimming were derived from the DNA, and the V and J assignments and clone size from that table. The sample consists of 380,000 or so clones, approximately 90% of them appearing once. This sample was taken from a study of blood T cell repertoires in COVID-19. Study overall: T cells, B-cell-depleted T cells, or PBMCs supplied cDNA or gDNA.

V lost 2 bases to trimming and J lost 3 bases, with 27 bases between them. The germline V gene has CDR1 SGDLS and CDR2 YYNGEE. The CDR3 has 20 residues. Enrollees, about 18 to 90 years old, lived in approximately 25 US areas. Participants reported their clinical history, and cohort assignment relied on those reports. Sequencing used PBMCs or T cells enriched from blood (not recorded which). The source of this sequence is a woman aged 30 to 39 with acute COVID-19. The gene calls are TRBV9 and TRBJ1-3; D is unclear. CDR3 sequence (DNA): TGTGCCAGCAGCGTCAGTAGCGCCCTCCGTGATGCCCTTCGTGGAAACACCATATATTTT. Its translation: CASSVSSALRDALRGNTIYF.